Listed below are T cell receptor beta chains from one sample, sequenced in a study of identical twins. TCRdb processed the 5' RACE reads anew with MiXCR; each CDR3 protein has one entry. The data contain about 660,000 distinct CDR3 sequences, 8.6% of them singletons. These same records also appear under a second study, on yellow fever vaccine responses in identical twins.

Sequenced: PBMCs. These receptors all stem from a woman aged 18-35 years in good health. CDR3s include the opening cysteine and the closing phenylalanine or tryptophan. The D gene is left open where the match is weak. Clone size, where shown, is once, few, many, or a class for clones that have expanded.

length: 14; J: TRBJ2-1; V: TRBV12-3/TRBV12-4; size: many; D: NA; CDR3: CASSSPQRDNEQFF; DNA: TGTGCCAGCAGCAGCCCCCAGCGGGACAATGAGCAGTTCTTC
length: 15; J: TRBJ1-2; V: TRBV7-8; size: many; D: TRBD1; CDR3: CASSLSRTGLYGYTF; DNA: TGTGCCAGCAGCTTATCCAGGACAGGGCTCTATGGCTACACCTTC
length: 15; J: TRBJ2-1; V: TRBV14; size: many; D: NA; CDR3: CASSLVLSSYNEQFF; DNA: TGTGCCAGCAGCCTTGTACTAAGCTCCTACAATGAGCAGTTCTTC
length: 12; J: TRBJ2-7; V: TRBV20-1; size: few; D: NA; CDR3: CSARAGRYEQYF; DNA: TGCAGTGCTAGAGCTGGCCGCTACGAGCAGTACTTC
length: 16; J: TRBJ2-7; V: TRBV20-1; size: NA; D: TRBD2; CDR3: CSARDLGLAGPYEQYF; DNA: TGCAGTGCTAGAGATCTAGGGTTAGCGGGTCCCTACGAGCAGTACTTC
length: 15; J: TRBJ1-6; V: TRBV11-1; size: NA; D: NA; CDR3: CASSLMTSMDSPLHF; DNA: TGTGCCAGCAGCCTCATGACCAGCATGGATTCACCCCTCCACTTT
length: 12; J: TRBJ1-4; V: TRBV3-1; size: NA; D: NA; CDR3: CASSRVPEKLFF; DNA: TGTGCCAGCAGCCGTGTACCGGAAAAACTGTTTTTT
length: 15; J: TRBJ2-2; V: TRBV14; size: few; D: NA; CDR3: CASSQVMGLAGELFF; DNA: TGTGCCAGCAGCCAAGTGATGGGGTTGGCCGGGGAGCTGTTTTTT
length: 14; J: TRBJ2-1; V: TRBV27; size: many; D: NA; CDR3: CASSTVAAGNEQFF; DNA: TGTGCCAGCAGTACTGTGGCAGCTGGGAATGAGCAGTTCTTC
length: 14; J: TRBJ1-1; V: TRBV5-6; size: few; D: NA; CDR3: CASSFWAGTGSAFF; DNA: TGTGCCAGCAGCTTTTGGGCAGGTACGGGTTCAGCTTTCTTT
length: 18; J: TRBJ2-3; V: TRBV7-8; size: NA; D: TRBD2; CDR3: CASSLGLAGGISTDTQYF; DNA: TGTGCCAGCAGTCTCGGACTAGCGGGAGGGATCAGCACAGATACGCAGTATTTT
length: 15; J: TRBJ2-7; V: TRBV4-1; size: few; D: NA; CDR3: CASSQGFGLTYEQYF; DNA: TGCGCCAGCAGCCAAGGTTTCGGACTCACCTACGAGCAGTACTTC
length: 15; J: TRBJ2-5; V: TRBV11-2; size: NA; D: NA; CDR3: CASSLVRGELETQYF; DNA: TGTGCCAGCAGCTTAGTAAGGGGGGAACTTGAGACCCAGTACTTC
length: 15; J: TRBJ2-7; V: TRBV10-3; size: NA; D: TRBD1; CDR3: CAISPWDRASGEQYF; DNA: TGTGCCATCAGCCCGTGGGACAGGGCTTCGGGAGAGCAGTACTTC
length: 13; J: TRBJ2-3; V: TRBV5-1; size: many; D: TRBD1; CDR3: CASATGGTDTQYF; DNA: TGCGCCAGCGCTACAGGGGGCACAGATACGCAGTATTTT
length: 14; J: TRBJ2-2; V: TRBV6-2/TRBV6-3; size: few; D: TRBD1; CDR3: CASSLTGDTGELFF; DNA: TGTGCCAGCAGCTTGACAGGGGACACCGGGGAGCTGTTTTTT
length: 14; J: TRBJ1-2; V: TRBV9; size: NA; D: TRBD1; CDR3: CASTSTGGNYGYTF; DNA: TGTGCCAGCACCTCGACAGGGGGTAACTATGGCTACACCTTC
length: 16; J: TRBJ2-1; V: TRBV6-2/TRBV6-3; size: few; D: TRBD2; CDR3: CASSYLGLAISNEQFF; DNA: TGTGCCAGCAGTTACTTGGGACTAGCGATTTCCAATGAGCAGTTCTTC
length: 16; J: TRBJ2-2; V: TRBV11-2; size: many; D: NA; CDR3: CASSKTVSGNTGELFF; DNA: TGTGCCAGCAGCAAGACGGTCTCAGGGAACACCGGGGAGCTGTTTTTT
length: 16; J: TRBJ2-1; V: TRBV15; size: many; D: TRBD1; CDR3: CATSRRRGQGGNEQFF; DNA: TGTGCCACCAGCAGACGACGCGGACAGGGAGGTAATGAGCAGTTCTTC
length: 20; J: TRBJ2-2; V: TRBV6-2/TRBV6-3; size: few; D: TRBD2; CDR3: CASSYFDSSGRAPDTGELFF; DNA: TGTGCCAGCAGTTACTTCGATTCTAGCGGGAGGGCCCCCGACACCGGGGAGCTGTTTTTT
length: 16; J: TRBJ2-7; V: TRBV27; size: many; D: TRBD1; CDR3: CASSQFGGQGAYEQYF; DNA: TGTGCCAGCAGTCAGTTCGGTGGACAGGGGGCGTACGAGCAGTACTTC
length: 16; J: TRBJ2-1; V: TRBV20-1; size: many; D: TRBD2; CDR3: CSARGASGSKSNEQFF; DNA: TGCAGTGCTAGAGGGGCTAGCGGGAGTAAGTCAAATGAGCAGTTCTTC
length: 15; J: TRBJ2-2; V: TRBV10-3; size: many; D: TRBD1; CDR3: CAISEAGTGPGELFF; DNA: TGTGCCATCAGTGAGGCCGGGACAGGGCCCGGGGAGCTGTTTTTT
length: 14; J: TRBJ1-1; V: TRBV12-3/TRBV12-4; size: few; D: NA; CDR3: CATGAGGVNTEAFF; DNA: TGTGCCACAGGCGCCGGTGGGGTTAACACTGAAGCTTTCTTT
length: 13; J: TRBJ2-2; V: TRBV4-3; size: few; D: NA; CDR3: CASSPGDTGELFF; DNA: TGCGCCAGCAGCCCCGGGGACACCGGGGAGCTGTTTTTT
length: 13; J: TRBJ1-4; V: TRBV20-1; size: many; D: TRBD1; CDR3: CSAPGQFNEKLFF; DNA: TGCAGTGCTCCGGGACAGTTTAATGAAAAACTGTTTTTT
length: 11; J: TRBJ2-1; V: TRBV3-1; size: NA; D: NA; CDR3: CASSQGSSPFF; DNA: TGTGCCAGCAGCCAAGGGTCAAGCCCGTTCTTC
length: 14; J: TRBJ1-2; V: TRBV12-3/TRBV12-4; size: NA; D: TRBD1; CDR3: CASSLGQGVLGYTF; DNA: TGTGCCAGCAGCCTCGGACAGGGAGTTCTAGGCTACACCTTC
length: 14; J: TRBJ2-5; V: TRBV5-1; size: many; D: NA; CDR3: CASSLGGVQETQYF; DNA: TGCGCCAGCAGCTTGGGGGGGGTCCAAGAGACCCAGTACTTC
length: 17; J: TRBJ2-3; V: TRBV15; size: few; D: NA; CDR3: CATRERESGLPTDTQYF; DNA: TGTGCCACCCGTGAGAGGGAGTCAGGGCTACCCACAGATACGCAGTATTTT
length: 15; J: TRBJ1-5; V: TRBV9; size: few; D: NA; CDR3: CASSVEGSSNQPQHF; DNA: TGTGCCAGCAGCGTAGAGGGTAGTAGCAATCAGCCCCAGCATTTT
length: 17; J: TRBJ2-2; V: TRBV6-5; size: few; D: NA; CDR3: CASSSDLQGVDTGELFF; DNA: TGTGCCAGCAGTTCGGACTTACAGGGAGTTGACACCGGGGAGCTGTTTTTT
length: 16; J: TRBJ2-1; V: TRBV28; size: many; D: TRBD2; CDR3: CASSLSGRARRNEQFF; DNA: TGTGCCAGCAGTCTTAGCGGGAGGGCCCGGAGGAATGAGCAGTTCTTC
length: 15; J: TRBJ2-3; V: TRBV4-3; size: NA; D: TRBD2; CDR3: CASSPSEGRADTQYF; DNA: TGCGCCAGCAGCCCGTCAGAGGGGAGGGCAGATACGCAGTATTTT
length: 13; J: TRBJ2-7; V: TRBV29-1; size: many; D: NA; CDR3: CSVKKGGPYEQYF; DNA: TGCAGCGTGAAAAAGGGGGGTCCCTACGAGCAGTACTTC
length: 14; J: TRBJ2-2; V: TRBV5-5; size: many; D: NA; CDR3: CASSSGLDTGELFF; DNA: TGTGCCAGCAGTTCAGGGTTGGACACCGGGGAACTGTTTTTT
length: 16; J: TRBJ2-3; V: TRBV7-6; size: few; D: NA; CDR3: CASSLNAGGPINTQYF; DNA: TGTGCCAGCAGCTTGAATGCTGGGGGACCGATAAATACGCAGTATTTT